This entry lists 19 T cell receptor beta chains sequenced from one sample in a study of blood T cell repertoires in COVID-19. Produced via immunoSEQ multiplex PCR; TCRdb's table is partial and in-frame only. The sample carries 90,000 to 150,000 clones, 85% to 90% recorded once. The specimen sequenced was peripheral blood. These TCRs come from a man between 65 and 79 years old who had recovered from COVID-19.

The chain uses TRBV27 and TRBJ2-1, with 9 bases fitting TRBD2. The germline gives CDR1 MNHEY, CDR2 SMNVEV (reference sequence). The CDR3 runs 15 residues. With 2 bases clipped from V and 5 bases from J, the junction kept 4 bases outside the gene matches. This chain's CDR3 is CASSLRTSVNNEQFF. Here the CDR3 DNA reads TGTGCCAGCAGTTTACGGACTAGCGTGAACAATGAGCAGTTCTTC.

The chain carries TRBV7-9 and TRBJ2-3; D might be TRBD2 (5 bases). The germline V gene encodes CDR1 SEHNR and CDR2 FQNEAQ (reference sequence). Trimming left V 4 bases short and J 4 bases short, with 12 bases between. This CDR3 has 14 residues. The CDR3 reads CASSSIAGPDTQYF. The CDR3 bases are TGTGCCAGCAGCTCCATCGCGGGCCCAGATACGCAGTATTTT.

DNA for the CDR3: TGTGCCAGCGGCTTCGGGGGCTCTGGAAACACCATATATTTT. This translates into CASGFGGSGNTIYF. V usage is TRBV27 and J usage is TRBJ1-3; possibly TRBD1 for D (5 bases). CDR1 and CDR2 from the germline V gene are MNHEY and SMNVEV (reference sequence). CDR3 length equals 14 residues. V lost 8 bases and J 0 bases, leaving 11 bases between the germline ends.

CDR3 amino acids: CASSFSQGVSVVFF. For the CDR3, the DNA is TGTGCCAGCAGTTTTAGTCAGGGGGTCTCGGTGGTGTTTTTT. The V and J genes are TRBV6-6 and TRBJ1-4; TRBD1 agrees at 7 bases. This CDR3 has 14 residues. The J segment lost 15 bases and the V segment lost 4 bases, leaving 14 bases of the junction unmatched. Germline CDR1 and CDR2: MNHNY and SVGAGI (reference sequence).

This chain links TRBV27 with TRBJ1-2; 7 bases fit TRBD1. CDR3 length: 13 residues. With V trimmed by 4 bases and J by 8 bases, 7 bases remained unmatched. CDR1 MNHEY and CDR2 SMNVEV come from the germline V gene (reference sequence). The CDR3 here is CASSSGDSAGYTF. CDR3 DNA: TGTGCCAGCAGTTCCGGGGACAGTGCCGGCTACACCTTC.

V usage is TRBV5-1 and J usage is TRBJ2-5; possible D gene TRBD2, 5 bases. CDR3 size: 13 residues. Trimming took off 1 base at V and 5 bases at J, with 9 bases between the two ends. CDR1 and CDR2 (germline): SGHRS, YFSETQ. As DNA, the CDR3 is TGCGCCAGCAGCTTGCACGGGGAGGAGACCCAGTACTTC. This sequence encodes CASSLHGEETQYF.

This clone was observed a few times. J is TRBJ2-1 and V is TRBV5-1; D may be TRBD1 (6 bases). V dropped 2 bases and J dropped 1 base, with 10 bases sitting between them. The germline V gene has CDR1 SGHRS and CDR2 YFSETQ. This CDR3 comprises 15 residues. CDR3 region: CASSFTGTSYNEQFF. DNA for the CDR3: TGCGCCAGCAGCTTTACCGGGACATCCTACAATGAGCAGTTCTTC.

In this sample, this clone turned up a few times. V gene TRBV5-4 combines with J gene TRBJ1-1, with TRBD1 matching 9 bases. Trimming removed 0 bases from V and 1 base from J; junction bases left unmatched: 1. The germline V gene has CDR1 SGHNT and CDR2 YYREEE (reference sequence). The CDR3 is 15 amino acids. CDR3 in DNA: TGTGCCAGCAGCTTGGGGGGACAGGGGAACACTGAAGCTTTCTTT. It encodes CASSLGGQGNTEAFF.

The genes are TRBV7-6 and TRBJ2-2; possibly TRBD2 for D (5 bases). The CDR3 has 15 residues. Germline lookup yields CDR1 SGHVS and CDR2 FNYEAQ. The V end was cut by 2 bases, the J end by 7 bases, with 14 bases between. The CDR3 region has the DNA TGTGCCAGCAGCTTAAGAGGGTCGGACGGCGGGGAGCTGTTTTTT. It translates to CASSLRGSDGGELFF.

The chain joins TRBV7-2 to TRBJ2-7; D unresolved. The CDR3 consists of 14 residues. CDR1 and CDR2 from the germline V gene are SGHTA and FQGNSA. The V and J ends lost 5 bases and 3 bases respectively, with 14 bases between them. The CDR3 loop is CASSLSITVYEQYF. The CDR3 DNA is TGTGCCAGCAGCCTATCGATCACGGTCTACGAGCAGTACTTC.

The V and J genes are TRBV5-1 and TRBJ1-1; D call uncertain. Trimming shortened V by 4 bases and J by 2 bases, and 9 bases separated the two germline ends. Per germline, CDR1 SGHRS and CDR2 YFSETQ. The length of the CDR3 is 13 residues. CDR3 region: CASSGNYNTEAFF. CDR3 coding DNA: TGCGCCAGCAGCGGAAACTATAACACTGAAGCTTTCTTT.

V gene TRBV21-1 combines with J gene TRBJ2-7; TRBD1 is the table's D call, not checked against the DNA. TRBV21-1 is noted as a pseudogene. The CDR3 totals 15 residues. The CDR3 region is CASSVSRNRVGEQYF. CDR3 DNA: TGTGCCAGCAGCGTATCCCGGAACAGGGTGGGTGAGCAGTACTTC.

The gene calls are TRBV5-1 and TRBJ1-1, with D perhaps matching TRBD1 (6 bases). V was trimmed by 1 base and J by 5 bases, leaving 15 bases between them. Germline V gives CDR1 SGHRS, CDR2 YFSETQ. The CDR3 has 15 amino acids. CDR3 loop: CASSLWGQGMTEAFF. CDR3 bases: TGCGCCAGCAGCTTGTGGGGGCAGGGGATGACTGAAGCTTTCTTT.

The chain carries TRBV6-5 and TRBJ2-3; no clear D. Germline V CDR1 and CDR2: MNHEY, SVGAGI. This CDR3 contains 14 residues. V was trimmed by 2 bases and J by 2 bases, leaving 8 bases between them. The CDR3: CASSYLGTTDTQYF. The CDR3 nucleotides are TGTGCCAGCAGTTACCTAGGCACCACAGATACGCAGTATTTT.

The CDR3 bases are TGTGCCAGTAGTATCAATACAGGGAAATATAATTCACCCCTCCACTTT. Protein: CASSINTGKYNSPLHF. The chain is built from TRBV19 and TRBJ1-6, with D possibly TRBD1 on 6 matching bases. From germline, CDR1 is LNHDA and CDR2 SQIVND (reference sequence). The germline V and J ends were trimmed by 3 bases and 4 bases, with 13 bases remaining between them. This CDR3 has 16 residues.

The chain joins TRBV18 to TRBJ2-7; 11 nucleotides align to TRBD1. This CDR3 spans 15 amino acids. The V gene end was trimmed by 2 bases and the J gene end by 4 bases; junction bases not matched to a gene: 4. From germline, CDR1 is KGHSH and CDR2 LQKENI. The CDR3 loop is CASSPGQGALYEQYF. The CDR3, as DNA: TGTGCCAGCTCACCAGGACAGGGGGCGCTTTACGAGCAGTACTTC.

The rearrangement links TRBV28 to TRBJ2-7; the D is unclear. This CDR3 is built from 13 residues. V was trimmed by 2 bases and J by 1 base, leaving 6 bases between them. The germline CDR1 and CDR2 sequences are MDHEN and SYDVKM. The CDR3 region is CASSLPVSYEQYF. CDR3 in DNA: TGTGCCAGCAGTTTACCAGTTTCCTACGAGCAGTACTTC. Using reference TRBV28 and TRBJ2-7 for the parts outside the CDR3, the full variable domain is DVKVTQSSRYLVKRTGEKVFLECVQDMDHENMFWYRQDPGLGLRLIYFSYDVKMKEKGDIPEGYSVSREKKERFSLILESASTNQTSMYLCASSLPVSYEQYFGPGTRLTVT.

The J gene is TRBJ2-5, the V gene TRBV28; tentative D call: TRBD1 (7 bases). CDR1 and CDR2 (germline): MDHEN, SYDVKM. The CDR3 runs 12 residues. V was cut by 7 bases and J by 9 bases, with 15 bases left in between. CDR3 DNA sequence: TGTGCCAGCACCCGGACCAGGGGGGCCCAGTACTTC. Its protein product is CASTRTRGAQYF.

CDR3 sequence: CASSPSQSNQPQHF. CDR3 DNA sequence: TGTGCCAGCTCACCGTCACAAAGCAATCAGCCCCAGCATTTT. The genes are TRBV18 and TRBJ1-5; D remains ambiguous. This CDR3 contains 14 residues. V dropped 3 bases and J dropped 1 base, with 7 bases sitting between them. CDR1 is KGHSH, CDR2 LQKENI, per germline.